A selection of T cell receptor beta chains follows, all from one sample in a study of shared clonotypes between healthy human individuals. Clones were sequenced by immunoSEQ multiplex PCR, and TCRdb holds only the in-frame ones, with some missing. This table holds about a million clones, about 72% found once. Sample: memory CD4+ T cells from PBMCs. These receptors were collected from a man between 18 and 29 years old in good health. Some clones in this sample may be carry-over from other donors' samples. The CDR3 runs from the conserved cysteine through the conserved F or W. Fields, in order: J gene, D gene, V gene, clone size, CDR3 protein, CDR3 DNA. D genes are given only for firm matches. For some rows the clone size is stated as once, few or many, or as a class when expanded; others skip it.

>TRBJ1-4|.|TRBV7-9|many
CASSLEGEKLFF
TGTGCCAGCAGCTTAGAAGGTGAAAAACTGTTTTTT
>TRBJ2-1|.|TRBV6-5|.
CASSLEWGNNEQFF
TGTGCCAGCAGTCTGGAATGGGGCAACAATGAGCAGTTCTTC
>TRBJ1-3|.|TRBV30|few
CAWSRSRTALSGNTIYF
TGTGCCTGGAGTAGATCCCGGACAGCCCTATCAGGAAACACCATATATTTT
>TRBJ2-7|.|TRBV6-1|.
CASSAVWGSGPLISPYEQYF
TGTGCCAGCAGTGCCGTTTGGGGTTCCGGACCTTTAATAAGCCCCTACGAGCAGTACTTC
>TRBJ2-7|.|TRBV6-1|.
CASSPQTKLAEQYF
TGTGCCAGCAGCCCACAGACGAAGCTTGCCGAGCAGTACTTC
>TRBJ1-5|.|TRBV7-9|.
CASSLGANQPQHF
TGTGCCAGCAGCTTGGGGGCTAATCAGCCCCAGCATTTT
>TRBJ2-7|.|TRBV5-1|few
CASSRTGTTTYEQYF
TGCGCCAGCAGCAGGACCGGGACGACAACCTACGAGCAGTACTTC
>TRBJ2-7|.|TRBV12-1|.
CASGPNEQYF
TGTGCCAGCGGTCCAAACGAGCAGTACTTC
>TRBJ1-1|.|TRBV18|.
CASSPGVRGRAEAFF
TGTGCCAGCTCGCCTGGAGTGAGGGGGAGAGCTGAAGCTTTCTTT
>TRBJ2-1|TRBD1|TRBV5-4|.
CASSKTGGSYNEQFF
TGTGCCAGCAGTAAGACAGGGGGCTCCTACAATGAGCAGTTCTTC
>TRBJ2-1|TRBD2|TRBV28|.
CASSPLGLAGGGEQFF
TGTGCCAGCAGTCCTCTGGGACTAGCGGGGGGGGGAGAGCAGTTCTTC
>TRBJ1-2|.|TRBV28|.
CASTPQGRGYTF
TGTGCCAGCACCCCCCAGGGGCGAGGCTACACCTTC
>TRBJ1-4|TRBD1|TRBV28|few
CASSQPGTAEGNEKLFF
TGTGCCAGCAGTCAACCGGGGACAGCCGAGGGTAATGAAAAACTGTTTTTT
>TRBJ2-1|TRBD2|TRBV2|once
CASIGGGRAGSEQFF
TGTGCCAGCATAGGGGGCGGGAGGGCCGGTTCTGAGCAGTTCTTC
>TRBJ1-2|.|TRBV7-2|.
CASSSGVYGYTF
TGTGCCAGCAGCTCGGGAGTCTATGGCTACACCTTC
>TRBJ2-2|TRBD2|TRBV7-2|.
CASSRKGTSGAGELFF
TGTGCCAGCAGCCGTAAGGGGACTAGTGGCGCCGGGGAGCTGTTTTTT
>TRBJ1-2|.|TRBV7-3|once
CASSPAGARYGYTF
TGTGCCAGCAGCCCCGCAGGGGCGAGGTATGGCTACACCTTC
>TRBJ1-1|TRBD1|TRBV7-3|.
CASSLRGQGSEAFF
TGTGCCAGCAGCTTAAGAGGACAGGGTTCTGAAGCTTTCTTT
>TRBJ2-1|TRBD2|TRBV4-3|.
CASSHAGLAGKNEQFF
TGCGCCAGCAGCCACGCGGGACTAGCGGGAAAAAATGAGCAGTTCTTC
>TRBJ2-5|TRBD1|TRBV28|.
CASSLGQGLETQYF
TGTGCCAGCAGCCTCGGACAGGGACTGGAGACCCAGTACTTC
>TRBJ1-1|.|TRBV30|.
CAWSTGLGTEAFF
TGTGCCTGGAGTACGGGGTTGGGCACTGAAGCTTTCTTT
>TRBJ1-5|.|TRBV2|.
CASRGDSNQPQHF
TGTGCCAGTAGGGGGGATAGCAATCAGCCCCAGCATTTT